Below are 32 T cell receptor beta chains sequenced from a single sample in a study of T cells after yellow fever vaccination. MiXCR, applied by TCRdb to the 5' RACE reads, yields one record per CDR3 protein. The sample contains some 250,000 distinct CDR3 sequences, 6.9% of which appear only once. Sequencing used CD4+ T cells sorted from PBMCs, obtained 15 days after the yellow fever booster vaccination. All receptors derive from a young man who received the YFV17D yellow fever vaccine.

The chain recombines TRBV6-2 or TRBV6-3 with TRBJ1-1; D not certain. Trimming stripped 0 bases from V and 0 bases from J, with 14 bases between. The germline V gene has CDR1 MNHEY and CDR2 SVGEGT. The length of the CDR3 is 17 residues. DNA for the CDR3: TGTGCCAGCAGTTACTCGATGGTGAACCTTTTGAACACTGAAGCTTTCTTT. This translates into CASSYSMVNLLNTEAFF.

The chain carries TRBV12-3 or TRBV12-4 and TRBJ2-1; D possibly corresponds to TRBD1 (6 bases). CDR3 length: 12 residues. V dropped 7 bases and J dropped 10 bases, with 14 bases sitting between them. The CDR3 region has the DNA TGTGCCAGCACCAGTCACAGGGACGAGCAGTTCTTC. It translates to CASTSHRDEQFF.

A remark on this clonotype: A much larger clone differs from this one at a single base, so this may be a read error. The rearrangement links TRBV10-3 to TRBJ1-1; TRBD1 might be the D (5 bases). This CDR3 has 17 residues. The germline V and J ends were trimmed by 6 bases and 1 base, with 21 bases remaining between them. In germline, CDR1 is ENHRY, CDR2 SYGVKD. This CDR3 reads CAISFNRIPEWNTEAFF. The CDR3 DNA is TGTGCCATCAGCTTCAACAGGATTCCAGAGTGGAACACTGAAGCTTTCTTT.

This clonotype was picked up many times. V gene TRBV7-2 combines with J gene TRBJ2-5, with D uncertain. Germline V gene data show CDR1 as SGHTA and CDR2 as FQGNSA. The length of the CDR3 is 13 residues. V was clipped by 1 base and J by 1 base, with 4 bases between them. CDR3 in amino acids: CASSLGGQETQYF. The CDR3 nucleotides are TGTGCCAGCAGCTTAGGGGGCCAAGAGACCCAGTACTTC.

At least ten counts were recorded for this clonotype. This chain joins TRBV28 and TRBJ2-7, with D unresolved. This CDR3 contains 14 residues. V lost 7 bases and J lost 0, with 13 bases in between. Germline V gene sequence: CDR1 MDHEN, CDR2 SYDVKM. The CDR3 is CASTVSRVSYEQYF. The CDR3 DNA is TGTGCCAGCACGGTATCTAGGGTCTCCTACGAGCAGTACTTC.

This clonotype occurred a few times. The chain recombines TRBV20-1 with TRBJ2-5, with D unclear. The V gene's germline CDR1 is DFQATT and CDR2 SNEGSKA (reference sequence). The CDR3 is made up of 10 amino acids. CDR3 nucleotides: TGCAGCCCCCGATTTGAGACCCAGTACTTC. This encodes CSPRFETQYF.

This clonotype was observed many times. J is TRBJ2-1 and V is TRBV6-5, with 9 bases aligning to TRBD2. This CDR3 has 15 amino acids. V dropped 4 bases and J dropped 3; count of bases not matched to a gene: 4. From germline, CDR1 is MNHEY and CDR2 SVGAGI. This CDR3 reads CASSWGLADYNEQFF. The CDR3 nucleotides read TGTGCCAGCAGTTGGGGACTAGCAGACTACAATGAGCAGTTCTTC.

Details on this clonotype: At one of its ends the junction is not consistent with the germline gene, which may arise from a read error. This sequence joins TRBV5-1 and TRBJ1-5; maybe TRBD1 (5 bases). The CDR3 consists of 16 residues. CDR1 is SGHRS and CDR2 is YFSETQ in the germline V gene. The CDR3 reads CASSLAGSGGNHPQHF. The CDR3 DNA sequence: TGCGCCAGCAGCTTGGCCGGATCCGGGGGTAATCATCCCCAGCATTTT.

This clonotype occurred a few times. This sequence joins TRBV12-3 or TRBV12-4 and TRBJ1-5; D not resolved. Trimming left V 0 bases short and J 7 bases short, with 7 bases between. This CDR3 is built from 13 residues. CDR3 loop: CASSLAAWQPQHF. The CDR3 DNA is TGTGCCAGCAGTTTAGCAGCCTGGCAGCCCCAGCATTTT.

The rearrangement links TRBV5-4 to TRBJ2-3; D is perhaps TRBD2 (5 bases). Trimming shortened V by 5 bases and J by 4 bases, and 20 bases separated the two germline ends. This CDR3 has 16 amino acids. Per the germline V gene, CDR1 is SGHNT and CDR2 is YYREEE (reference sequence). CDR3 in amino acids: CASSRPLAGGADTQYF. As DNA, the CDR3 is TGTGCCAGCAGTCGGCCGCTCGCGGGTGGGGCAGATACGCAGTATTTT. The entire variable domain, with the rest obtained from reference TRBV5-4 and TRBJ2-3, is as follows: ETGVTQSPTHLIKTRGQQVTLRCSSQSGHNTVSWYQQALGQGPQFIFQYYREEENGRGNFPPRFSGLQFPNYSSELNVNALELDDSALYLCASSRPLAGGADTQYFGPGTRLTVL.

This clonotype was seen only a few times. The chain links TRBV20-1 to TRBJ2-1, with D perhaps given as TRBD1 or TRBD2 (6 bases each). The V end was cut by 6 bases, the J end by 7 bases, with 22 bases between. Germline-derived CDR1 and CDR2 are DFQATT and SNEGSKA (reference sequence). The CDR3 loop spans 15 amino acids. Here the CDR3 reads CSALARVQGRNEQFF. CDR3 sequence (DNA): TGCAGTGCACTAGCCCGAGTTCAGGGGCGTAATGAGCAGTTCTTC.

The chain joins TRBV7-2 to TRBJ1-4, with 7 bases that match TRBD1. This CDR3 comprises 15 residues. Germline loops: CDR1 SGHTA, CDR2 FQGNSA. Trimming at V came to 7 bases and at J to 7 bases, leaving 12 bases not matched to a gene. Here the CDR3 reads CASTDPGQRGEKLFF. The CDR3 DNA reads TGTGCCAGCACGGATCCGGGACAGCGGGGTGAAAAACTGTTTTTT.

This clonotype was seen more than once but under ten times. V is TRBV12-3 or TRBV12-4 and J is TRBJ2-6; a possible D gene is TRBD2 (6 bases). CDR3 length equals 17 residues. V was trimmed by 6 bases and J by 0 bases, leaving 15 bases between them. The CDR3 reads CASRLPGLTSGANVLTF. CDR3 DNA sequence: TGTGCCAGCAGGCTACCGGGACTGACCTCTGGGGCCAACGTCCTGACTTTC.

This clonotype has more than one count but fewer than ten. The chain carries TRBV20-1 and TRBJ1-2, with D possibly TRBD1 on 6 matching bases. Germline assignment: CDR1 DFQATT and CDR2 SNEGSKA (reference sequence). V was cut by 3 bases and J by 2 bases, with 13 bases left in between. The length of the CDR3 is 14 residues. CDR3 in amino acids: CSASPGQWNYGYTF. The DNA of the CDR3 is TGCAGTGCTAGTCCGGGACAATGGAACTATGGCTACACCTTC.

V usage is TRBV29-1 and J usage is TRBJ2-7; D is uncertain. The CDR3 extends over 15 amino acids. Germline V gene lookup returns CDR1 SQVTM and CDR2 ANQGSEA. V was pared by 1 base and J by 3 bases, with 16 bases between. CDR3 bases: TGCAGCGTTGAAGTGATAGTCACCGAACGCTACGAGCAGTACTTC. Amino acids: CSVEVIVTERYEQYF.

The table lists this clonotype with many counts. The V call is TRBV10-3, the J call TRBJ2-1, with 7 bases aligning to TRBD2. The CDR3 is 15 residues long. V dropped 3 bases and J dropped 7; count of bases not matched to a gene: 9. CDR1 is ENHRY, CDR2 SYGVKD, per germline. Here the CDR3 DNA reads TGTGCCATCAGTGACGGAGCGGGAAGGGGTAATGAGCAGTTCTTC. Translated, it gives CAISDGAGRGNEQFF.

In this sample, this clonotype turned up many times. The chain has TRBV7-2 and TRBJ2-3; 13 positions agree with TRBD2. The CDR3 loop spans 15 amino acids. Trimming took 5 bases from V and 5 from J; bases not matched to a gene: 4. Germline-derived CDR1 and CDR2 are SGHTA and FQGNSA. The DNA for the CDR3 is TGTGCCAGCAGCGCCACTAGCGGGAGGGTAGATACGCAGTATTTT. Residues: CASSATSGRVDTQYF. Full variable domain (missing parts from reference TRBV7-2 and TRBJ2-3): GAGVSQSPSNKVTEKGKDVELRCDPISGHTALYWYRQSLGQGLEFLIYFQGNSAPDKSGLPSDRFSAERTGGSVSTLTIQRTQQEDSAVYLCASSATSGRVDTQYFGPGTRLTVL.

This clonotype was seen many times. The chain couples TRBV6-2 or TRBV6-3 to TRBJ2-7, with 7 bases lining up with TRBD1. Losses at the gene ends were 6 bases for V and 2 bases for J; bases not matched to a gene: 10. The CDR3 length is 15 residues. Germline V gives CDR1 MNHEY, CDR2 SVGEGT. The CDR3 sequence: CASSDDRANTYEQYF. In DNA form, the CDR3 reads TGTGCCAGCAGCGACGACAGGGCGAATACCTACGAGCAGTACTTC.

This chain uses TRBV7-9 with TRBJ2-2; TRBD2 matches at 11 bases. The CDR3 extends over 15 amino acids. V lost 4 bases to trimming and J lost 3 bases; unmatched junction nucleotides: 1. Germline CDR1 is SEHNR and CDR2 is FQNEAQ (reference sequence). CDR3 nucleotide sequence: TGTGCCAGCAGCTCGGGACTAGCGGACACCGGGGAGCTGTTTTTT. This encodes CASSSGLADTGELFF.

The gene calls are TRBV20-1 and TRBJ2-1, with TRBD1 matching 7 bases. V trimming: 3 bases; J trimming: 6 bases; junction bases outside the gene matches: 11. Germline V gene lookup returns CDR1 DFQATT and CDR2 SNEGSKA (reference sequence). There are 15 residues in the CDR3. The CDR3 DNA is TGCAGTGCTAGGCCCGGGACAGTGTGGTCCAATGAGCAGTTCTTC. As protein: CSARPGTVWSNEQFF.

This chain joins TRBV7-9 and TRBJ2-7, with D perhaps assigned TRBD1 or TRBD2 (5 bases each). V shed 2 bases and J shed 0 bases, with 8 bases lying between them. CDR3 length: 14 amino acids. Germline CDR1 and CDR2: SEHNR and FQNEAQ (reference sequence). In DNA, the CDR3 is TGTGCCAGCAGCTTATGGGGGAGCTCCTACGAGCAGTACTTC. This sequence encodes CASSLWGSSYEQYF.

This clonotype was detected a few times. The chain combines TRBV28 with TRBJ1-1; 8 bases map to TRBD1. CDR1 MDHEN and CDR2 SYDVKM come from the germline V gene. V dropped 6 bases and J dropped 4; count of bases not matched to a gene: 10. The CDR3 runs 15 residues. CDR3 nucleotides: TGTGCCAGCAGACCATGGACAGGGTCGGCCACTGAAGCTTTCTTT. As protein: CASRPWTGSATEAFF. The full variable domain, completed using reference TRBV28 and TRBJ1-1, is DVKVTQSSRYLVKRTGEKVFLECVQDMDHENMFWYRQDPGLGLRLIYFSYDVKMKEKGDIPEGYSVSREKKERFSLILESASTNQTSMYLCASRPWTGSATEAFFGQGTRLTVV.

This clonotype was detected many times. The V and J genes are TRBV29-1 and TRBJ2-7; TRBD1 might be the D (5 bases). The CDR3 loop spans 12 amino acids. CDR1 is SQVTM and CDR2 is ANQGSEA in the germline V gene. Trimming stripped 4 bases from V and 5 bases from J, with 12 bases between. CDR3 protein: CSVAQGSDEQYF. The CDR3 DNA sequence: TGCAGCGTTGCGCAGGGTTCGGACGAGCAGTACTTC.

DNA of the CDR3: TGCAGTGCTAGAGGGGGGACAAGGGATACGCAGTATTTT. As protein: CSARGGTRDTQYF. This chain joins TRBV20-1 and TRBJ2-3; D might be TRBD1 (6 bases). V shed 1 base and J shed 6 bases, with 11 bases lying between them. Germline V gives CDR1 DFQATT, CDR2 SNEGSKA (reference sequence). The CDR3 spans 13 residues.

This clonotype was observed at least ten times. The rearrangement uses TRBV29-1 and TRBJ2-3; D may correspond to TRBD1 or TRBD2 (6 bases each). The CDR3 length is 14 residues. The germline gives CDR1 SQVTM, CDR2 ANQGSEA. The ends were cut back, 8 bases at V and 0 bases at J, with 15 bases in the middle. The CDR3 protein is CSLLGAGSTDTQYF. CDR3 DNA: TGCAGCCTTCTGGGGGCGGGGAGCACAGATACGCAGTATTTT.

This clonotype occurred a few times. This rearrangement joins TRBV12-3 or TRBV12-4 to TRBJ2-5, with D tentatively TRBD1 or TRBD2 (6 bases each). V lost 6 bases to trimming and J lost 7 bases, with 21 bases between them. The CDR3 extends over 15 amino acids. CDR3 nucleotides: TGTGCCAGCAGCAATAGGGGGGCCAACGTGGGGACCCAGTACTTC. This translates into CASSNRGANVGTQYF.

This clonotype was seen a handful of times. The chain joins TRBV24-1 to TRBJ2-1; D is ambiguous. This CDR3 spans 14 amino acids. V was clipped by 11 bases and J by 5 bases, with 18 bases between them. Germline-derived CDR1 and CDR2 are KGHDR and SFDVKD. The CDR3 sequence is CANNYPGLDNEQFF. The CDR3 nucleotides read TGTGCCAACAACTACCCGGGTTTGGACAATGAGCAGTTCTTC.

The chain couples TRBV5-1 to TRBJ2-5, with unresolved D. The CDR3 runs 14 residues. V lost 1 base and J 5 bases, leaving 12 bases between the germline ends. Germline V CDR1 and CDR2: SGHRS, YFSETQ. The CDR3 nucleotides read TGCGCCAGCAGCTTGCAGCGCCCCGGGGAGACCCAGTACTTC. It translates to CASSLQRPGETQYF.

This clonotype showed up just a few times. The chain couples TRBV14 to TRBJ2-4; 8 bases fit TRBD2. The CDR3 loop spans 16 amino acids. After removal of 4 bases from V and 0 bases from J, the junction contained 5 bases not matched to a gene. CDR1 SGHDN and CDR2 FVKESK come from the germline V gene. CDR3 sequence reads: CASSLKRERAKNIQYF. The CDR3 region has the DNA TGTGCCAGCAGCCTTAAGCGGGAGAGAGCCAAAAACATTCAGTACTTC.

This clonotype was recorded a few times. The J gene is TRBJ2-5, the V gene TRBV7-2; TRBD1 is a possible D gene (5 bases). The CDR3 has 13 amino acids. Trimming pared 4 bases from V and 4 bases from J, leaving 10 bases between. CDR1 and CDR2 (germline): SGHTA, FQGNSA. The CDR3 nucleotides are TGTGCCAGCAGCTCGACAGCCGTAGAGACCCAGTACTTC. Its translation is CASSSTAVETQYF.

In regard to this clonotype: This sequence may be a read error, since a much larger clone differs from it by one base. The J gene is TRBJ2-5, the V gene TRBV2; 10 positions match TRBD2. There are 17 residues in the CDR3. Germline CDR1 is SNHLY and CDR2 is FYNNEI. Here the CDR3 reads CASCDQLAGTLGETQYF. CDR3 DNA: TGTGCCAGCTGTGACCAACTAGCGGGAACATTGGGGGAGACCCAGTACTTC.

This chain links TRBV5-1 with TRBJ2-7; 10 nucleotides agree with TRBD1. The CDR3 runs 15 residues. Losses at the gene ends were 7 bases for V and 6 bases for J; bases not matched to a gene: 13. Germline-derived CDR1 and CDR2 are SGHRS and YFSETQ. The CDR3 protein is CASGFGQGGSGEQYF. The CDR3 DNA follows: TGCGCCAGCGGGTTCGGACAGGGGGGAAGTGGCGAGCAGTACTTC.